Presented here are 28 T cell receptor beta chains from one specimen sequenced in a study of Ad26.COV2.S vaccination and SARS-CoV-2 variants. Repertoires were generated with immunoSEQ multiplex PCR, while TCRdb's copy carries only in-frame clones and drops some. The table records under 600,000 clones, roughly nine tenths of them present only once. The treatment: over 15 received Ad26.COV2.S at low or high dose, single or two shots; about 5 received placebo; per-sample allocation not given. Repertoires come from day 63 after the first vaccine or placebo injection. The sequencing here drew on peripheral blood, taken in a trial of Ad26.COV2.S vaccine versus placebo. Every receptor here comes from a person aged 18-65 years who received the Ad26.COV2.S COVID-19 vaccine or a placebo.

The chain links TRBV5-1 to TRBJ2-5; no reliable D call. V was shortened by 8 bases and J by 1 base, with 15 bases between the two germline ends. Germline CDR1 SGHRS, CDR2 YFSETQ. The CDR3 is 14 amino acids. The CDR3 DNA reads TGCGCCAGTGGCCTCGGGCTCATCCAAGAGACCCAGTACTTC. Residues: CASGLGLIQETQYF.

This clone was counted between two and nine times. The gene calls are TRBV27 and TRBJ2-2; D is uncertain. The CDR3 length is 13 residues. Germline assignment: CDR1 MNHEY and CDR2 SMNVEV (reference sequence). V gave up 7 bases and J gave up 6 bases, with 12 bases separating them. Here the CDR3 reads CASTPWGAGELFF. CDR3 coding DNA: TGTGCCAGCACCCCATGGGGTGCCGGGGAGCTGTTTTTT.

The chain recombines TRBV27 with TRBJ2-1, with D unclear. The V gene's germline CDR1 is MNHEY and CDR2 SMNVEV (reference sequence). CDR3 length equals 13 residues. The germline V and J ends were trimmed by 0 bases and 7 bases, with 7 bases remaining between them. The DNA for the CDR3 is TGTGCCAGCAGTTTATCGGTGGCGAATGAGCAGTTCTTC. Its protein is CASSLSVANEQFF.

The CDR3 DNA is TGTGCCAGCAGCCAAACGGGACAGGCGGGCTACGAGCAGTACTTC. Its protein is CASSQTGQAGYEQYF. The chain recombines TRBV14 with TRBJ2-7; 8 nucleotides align to TRBD1. The CDR3 has 15 amino acids. Germline V gene sequence: CDR1 SGHDN, CDR2 FVKESK. The V and J ends lost 2 bases and 3 bases, in that order; junction bases with no gene match: 6. Full variable domain (rest looked up from reference TRBV14 and TRBJ2-7): EAGVTQFPSHSVIEKGQTVTLRCDPISGHDNLYWYRRVMGKEIKFLLHFVKESKQDESGMPNNRFLAERTGGTYSTLKVQPAELEDSGVYFCASSQTGQAGYEQYFGPGTRLTVT.

V and J are TRBV30 and TRBJ1-6; D gene uncertain. Germline V lookup: CDR1 GTSNPN, CDR2 SVGIG (reference sequence). The CDR3 is made up of 12 amino acids. Trimming cost V 3 bases and J 10 bases, with 10 bases left between them. The CDR3 protein is CAWRGSSSPLHF. DNA of the CDR3: TGTGCCTGGAGAGGCAGTAGCTCACCCCTCCACTTT.

V is TRBV24-1 and J is TRBJ2-3, with TRBD1 identical over 7 bases. CDR3 length: 15 amino acids. The germline gives CDR1 KGHDR, CDR2 SFDVKD. With V trimmed by 5 bases and J by 3 bases, 7 bases remained unmatched. The CDR3 nucleotides read TGTGCCACCAGTGGTCAGACAGGGATGACAGATACGCAGTATTTT. This encodes CATSGQTGMTDTQYF.

V usage is TRBV28 and J usage is TRBJ1-4; 10 bases are a match to TRBD1. Germline CDR1 is MDHEN and CDR2 is SYDVKM. The length of the CDR3 is 17 residues. The J segment lost 2 bases and the V segment lost 0 bases, leaving 3 bases of the junction unmatched. CDR3 sequence: CASSLWGQGRTNEKLFF. The DNA for the CDR3 is TGTGCCAGCAGTTTATGGGGACAGGGGAGGACTAATGAAAAACTGTTTTTT.

The CDR3 spells CASRPQNYGYTF. The CDR3 region has the DNA TGTGCCAGCAGGCCCCAAAACTATGGCTACACCTTC. The V and J genes are TRBV2 and TRBJ1-2, with D unresolved. Germline CDR1 reads SNHLY; CDR2 reads FYNNEI. V was shortened by 6 bases and J by 2 bases, with 7 bases between the two germline ends. CDR3 size: 12 residues.

With regard to this clone: The sample carries other DNA sequences with the same CDR3. The gene calls are TRBV30 and TRBJ1-4; unclear D gene. The CDR3 length is 13 residues. CDR1 and CDR2 from the germline V gene are GTSNPN and SVGIG (reference sequence). The V and J ends lost 6 bases and 3 bases respectively, with 11 bases between them. The DNA for the CDR3 is TGTGCCTGCAAGGGTAGTTCTAATGAAAAACTGTTTTTT. Its protein is CACKGSSNEKLFF.

This clone appeared a single time. This rearrangement joins TRBV7-2 to TRBJ2-2, with D possibly matching TRBD2 (6 bases). CDR1 is SGHTA, CDR2 FQGNSA, per germline. The CDR3 consists of 14 residues. Trimming removed 1 base from V and 7 bases from J, with 10 bases in between. The DNA of the CDR3 is TGTGCCAGCAGCTTAGGGGGGGACGTCGGGGAGCTGTTTTTT. Translating gives CASSLGGDVGELFF.

Comments on this clone: Other DNA sequences in this specimen translate into the identical CDR3. The chain links TRBV2 to TRBJ2-1; D might be TRBD1 or TRBD2, each matching 5 bases. Germline V lookup: CDR1 SNHLY, CDR2 FYNNEI. Trimming took 6 bases from V and 2 from J, leaving 8 bases between them. The CDR3 sequence is 13 residues long. CDR3 residues: CASRGRAYNEQFF. CDR3 DNA sequence: TGTGCCAGCAGGGGACGGGCCTACAATGAGCAGTTCTTC.

V is TRBV4-2 and J is TRBJ1-6; no clear D. With 4 bases removed from V and 5 bases from J, the gap between germline ends came to 12 bases. The CDR3 spans 15 residues. Germline CDR1 is LGHNA and CDR2 is YNFKEQ. The CDR3 DNA reads TGTGCCAGCAGCCCCCCTGGCCAGGATAATTCACCCCTCCACTTT. Amino acid sequence: CASSPPGQDNSPLHF.

The J gene is TRBJ2-7, the V gene TRBV2, with 9 bases identical to TRBD1. The CDR3 is 13 amino acids. With 8 bases clipped from V and 2 bases from J, the junction kept 4 bases outside the gene matches. Germline V lookup: CDR1 SNHLY, CDR2 FYNNEI. The CDR3 here is CASSWTGAYEQYF. The DNA for the CDR3 is TGTGCCAGCTCCTGGACAGGGGCCTACGAGCAGTACTTC.

The J gene is TRBJ1-2, the V gene TRBV27; TRBD1 agrees at 10 bases. Losses at the gene ends were 5 bases for V and 2 bases for J; bases not matched to a gene: 5. The CDR3 covers 15 residues. Germline V gene sequence: CDR1 MNHEY, CDR2 SMNVEV (reference sequence). CDR3 protein: CASSSLGQGNYGYTF. In nucleotides, the CDR3 is TGTGCCAGCAGTAGCCTGGGACAGGGGAACTATGGCTACACCTTC.

The chain recombines TRBV7-9 with TRBJ2-7, with 7 nucleotides matching TRBD1. V dropped 0 bases and J dropped 0; count of bases not matched to a gene: 2. Germline values: CDR1 SEHNR, CDR2 FQNEAQ (reference sequence). The CDR3 has 15 residues. The DNA of the CDR3 is TGTGCCAGCAGCTTAGCTCCAGGGGGCTCCTACGAGCAGTACTTC. Translated, it gives CASSLAPGGSYEQYF. The whole variable domain, remainder taken from reference TRBV7-9 and TRBJ2-7, is DTGVSQNPRHKITKRGQNVTFRCDPISEHNRLYWYRQTLGQGPEFLTYFQNEAQLEKSRLLSDRFSAERPKGSFSTLEIQRTEQGDSAMYLCASSLAPGGSYEQYFGPGTRLTVT.

The rearrangement links TRBV15 to TRBJ2-1; 14 bases are shared with TRBD2. Germline CDR1 reads LNHNV; CDR2 reads YYDKDF (reference sequence). The CDR3 totals 19 residues. J lost 0 bases, V lost 0 bases, and 4 bases had no gene match. CDR3 DNA sequence: TGTGCCACCAGCAGAGAGAGGGGGACTAGCGGGAGCTCCTACAATGAGCAGTTCTTC. This gives the protein CATSRERGTSGSSYNEQFF.

The rearrangement uses TRBV14 and TRBJ2-1; no firm D call. V was pared by 5 bases and J by 6 bases, with 14 bases between. Germline assignment: CDR1 SGHDN and CDR2 FVKESK. This CDR3 contains 14 residues. DNA for the CDR3: TGTGCCAGCAGCGAACGAGATACGGGCAATGAGCAGTTCTTC. It translates to CASSERDTGNEQFF.

V and J are TRBV18 and TRBJ1-2; 8 bases line up with TRBD1. J gave up 5 bases and V 6 bases, and 5 bases lay outside the gene matches. This CDR3 is built from 13 residues. Germline-derived CDR1 and CDR2 are KGHSH and LQKENI. The CDR3 is CASSRTGLYGYTF. The DNA of the CDR3 is TGTGCCAGCTCCCGGACAGGGCTTTATGGCTACACCTTC.

This chain links TRBV2 with TRBJ1-4; the match to TRBD1 covers 9 bases. This CDR3 region has 18 residues. With V trimmed by 5 bases and J by 8 bases, 18 bases remained unmatched. Germline-derived CDR1 and CDR2 are SNHLY and FYNNEI. CDR3 in amino acids: CASSLRGPWDRVGEKLFF. The CDR3 nucleotides are TGTGCCAGCAGTCTACGAGGACCCTGGGACAGGGTCGGAGAAAAACTGTTTTTT.

The chain has TRBV7-2 and TRBJ2-5; TRBD2 agrees at 10 bases. The CDR3 runs to 17 residues. V dropped 5 bases and J dropped 3; count of bases not matched to a gene: 12. Germline loops: CDR1 SGHTA, CDR2 FQGNSA. The CDR3 sequence is CASSGRLAGPRKETQYF. In DNA, the CDR3 is TGTGCCAGCAGCGGTAGACTAGCGGGTCCCAGGAAAGAGACCCAGTACTTC.

The chain employs TRBV30 and TRBJ1-2; weak D call: TRBD1 (6 bases). V was clipped by 5 bases and J by 7 bases, with 14 bases between them. This CDR3 is 12 amino acids long. Looked up from germline, CDR1 is GTSNPN and CDR2 is SVGIG (reference sequence). CDR3 sequence reads: CAWARGAVGYTF. DNA for the CDR3: TGTGCCTGGGCGAGGGGGGCCGTTGGCTACACCTTC.

V gene TRBV5-1 combines with J gene TRBJ1-1, with 9 bases lining up with TRBD1. Germline V gene data show CDR1 as SGHRS and CDR2 as YFSETQ. V gave up 4 bases and J gave up 5 bases; unmatched junction bases: 6. The length of the CDR3 is 14 residues. CDR3 nucleotide sequence: TGCGCCAGCAGCACGGGACAGGGTCGGACTGAAGCTTTCTTT. Amino acid sequence: CASSTGQGRTEAFF.

The V gene is TRBV3-1 (or the pseudogene TRBV3-2), the J gene TRBJ1-2; D call uncertain. Germline values: CDR1 LGHDT, CDR2 YNNKEL (reference sequence). The germline V and J ends were trimmed by 1 base and 4 bases, with 10 bases remaining between them. CDR3 length: 14 residues. DNA for the CDR3: TGTGCCAGCAGCCAAGCACATATCCGCTATGGCTACACCTTC. The encoded protein is CASSQAHIRYGYTF.

This rearrangement joins TRBV7-8 to TRBJ2-7; weak D call: TRBD2 (6 bases). Trimming removed 7 bases from V and 2 bases from J, with 15 bases in between. The CDR3 length is 14 residues. CDR1 is SGHVS, CDR2 FQNEAQ, per germline. CDR3 in amino acids: CASMPSGGPYEQYF. The CDR3 nucleotides read TGTGCCAGCATGCCGTCCGGAGGGCCCTACGAGCAGTACTTC.

For this clone: Compared with germline, one end of the junction differs, possibly owing to a read error. The chain carries TRBV11-1 and TRBJ2-5; D is undetermined. The CDR3 is made up of 11 amino acids. CDR1 SGHAT and CDR2 FQDESV come from the germline V gene (reference sequence). CDR3: CASSRQGTQYF. The CDR3 nucleotides are TGTGCCAGCAGCAGGCAAGGGACCCAGTACTTC.

This clone appeared once. This sequence joins TRBV6-5 and TRBJ2-7, with D perhaps TRBD2 (5 bases). The CDR3 has 11 residues. CDR1 and CDR2 from the germline V gene are MNHEY and SVGAGI. V gave up 7 bases and J gave up 2 bases, with 6 bases separating them. CDR3 sequence reads: CASIGAYEQYF. CDR3 nucleotides: TGTGCCAGCATCGGGGCCTACGAGCAGTACTTC.

The CDR3 is CAWSGTSSNEQFF. The CDR3 nucleotides read TGTGCCTGGAGTGGGACTAGTTCTAATGAGCAGTTCTTC. The chain joins TRBV30 to TRBJ2-1; the match to TRBD2 covers 7 bases. The CDR3 runs 13 residues. V gave up 1 base and J gave up 7 bases; unmatched junction bases: 4. The germline CDR1 and CDR2 sequences are GTSNPN and SVGIG (reference sequence).

The chain has TRBV12-3 or TRBV12-4 and TRBJ2-3; D not resolved. V was pared by 5 bases and J by 4 bases, with 7 bases between. This CDR3 has 12 amino acids. The DNA for the CDR3 is TGTGCCAGCAGTGTTTACCCAGATACGCAGTATTTT. Residues: CASSVYPDTQYF.